This entry concerns a single T cell receptor (beta chain). As yet, its antigen is unknown. Here the gene names and germline are mouse. The read gets to within 1 residue of the CDR3 end, and the germline J gene fills in the rest. Sequencing was performed with immunoSEQ multiplex PCR; in TCRdb, only in-frame clones are kept and a portion is missing. The sample contains some 4,500 clones, about 46% of which appear only once. Time point described: mouse harvest day 14 after allogeneic transplant. Each mouse received 10^7 T-cell-depleted marrow cells plus 10^6 splenic CD5+ T cells by tail vein. Tissues came from B6→BALB/c major-mismatch GVHD mice at day 7 or 14. These data originate in a study of tissue T cells after allogeneic stem cell transplantation. V shed 4 bases, J shed 2 bases, and the junction held 4 bases outside the gene matches. Germline lookup yields CDR1 SGHSN and CDR2 HYEKVE. The CDR3 has 15 residues.

Study-wide points: This small cohort was clinically heterogeneous, and sampling depth was a limitation. In patients and mice, blood and spleen missed much of tissue repertoire. TCR repertoires tracked anatomic similarity, regardless of disease or transplant status.

The sequencing sample was made of lymph node tissue. The chain links TRBV12-1 to TRBJ2-7, with 13 nucleotides matching TRBD2. The sequence was obtained from a female BALB/c mouse given C57BL/6 T cells with graft-versus-host disease after an allogeneic hematopoietic cell transplant. The covered CDR3 bases are TGTGCCAGCTCCCCGGACTGGGGGGGCACCTATGAACAGTAC. This gives the protein CASSPDWGGTYEQY. The CDR3 reads in full as CASSPDWGGTYEQYF.